The rows below give T cell receptor beta chains drawn from one sample of a study of CD8+CD57+ T cells in acquired aplastic anemia. TCRdb reprocessed the reads via MiXCR and lists one record per CDR3 protein. The table includes 200,000 to 300,000 distinct CDR3 sequences, approximately 80% detected once. Sequences were obtained from sorted CD4+, CD8+, or CD8+CD57+ T cells (not recorded which) from PBMCs. The receptors here all came from a human donor with aplastic anemia. Each CDR3 is given with its conserved first and last residue. The order of the fields is J gene, clone size, D gene, V gene, CDR3 protein, CDR3 DNA. D genes are given only for firm matches. The size entry is marked missing in some rows and otherwise reads once, few, many or a size class.

TRBJ1-1 once TRBD1 TRBV20-1 CSADGQASRGDTEAFF TGCAGTGCTGACGGACAGGCCTCGCGCGGGGACACTGAAGCTTTCTTT
TRBJ1-6 once NA TRBV7-9 CASSFQRSGGSDHHF TGTGCCAGCAGCTTTCAAAGAAGCGGGGGTTCAGATCACCACTTT
TRBJ2-2 NA NA TRBV9 CASGLVARELFF TGTGCCAGCGGCTTAGTAGCCAGGGAGCTGTTCTTC
TRBJ2-3 NA NA TRBV20-1 CSARSWGRKSTDTQYF TGCAGTGCCAGAAGTTGGGGCCGCAAGAGCACAGATACGCAGTATTTT
TRBJ1-4 NA NA TRBV11-1 CASSLAGSYGASNEKLFF TGTGCCAGCAGCTTAGCGGGTAGCTACGGGGCGTCTAATGAAAAACTGTTTTTT
TRBJ1-1 once NA TRBV9 CASSFGTSGIETLF TGTGCCAGCAGCTTCGGGACTAGCGGAATAGAAACGCTCTTT
TRBJ1-1 NA NA TRBV7-9 CASSLGTPGVNTEAFF TGTGCCAGCAGCTTAGGGACGCCGGGGGTGAACACTGAAGCTTTCTTT
TRBJ2-3 NA NA TRBV11-3 CASSLAAGVF TGTGCCAGCAGCTTGGCGGCTGGGGTATTT
TRBJ2-1 NA NA TRBV11-3 CASSLVGTNGQDEQFF TGTGCCAGCAGCTTGGTGGGCACAAACGGTCAGGATGAGCAGTTCTTC
TRBJ2-3 many NA TRBV7-8 CASGDGGTATTYF TGTGCCAGCGGGGACGGGGGCACAGCTACGACGTATTTT
TRBJ2-5 NA NA TRBV7-8 CASSFGPQETQYF TGTGCCAGCAGCTTCGGTCCCCAAGAGACCCAGTACTTC
TRBJ2-1 NA TRBD2 TRBV7-4 CASSFQRGGGTLSQFF TGTGCCAGCAGCTTTCAACGAGGCGGGGGAACCCTTTCGCAGTTCTTC
TRBJ2-3 NA TRBD2 TRBV20-1 CSGGLAGGPDTQYF TGCAGTGGGGGACTAGCGGGAGGTCCCGATACGCAGTATTTT
TRBJ1-1 NA NA TRBV7-9 CASSPGGAGGTKEFF TGTGCCAGCAGCCCCGGGGGGGCGGGGGGGACGAAAGAGTTCTTT
TRBJ1-1 many TRBD1 TRBV4-2 CASSPQGQGETEAFF TGTGCCAGCAGCCCTCAGGGACAGGGAGAGACTGAAGCTTTCTTT
TRBJ1-6 few NA TRBV9 CASSVEAGYNSPLHF TGTGCCAGCAGCGTAGAGGCAGGGTATAATTCACCCCTCCACTTT
TRBJ1-2 NA NA TRBV9 CASREEQYFGPGSYTF NA
TRBJ2-3 few NA TRBV2 CASSEVRDTQYF TGTGCCAGCAGTGAGGTGCGGGATACGCAGTATTTT
TRBJ2-5 NA NA TRBV5-6 CASSLVRYQETQYF TGTGCCAGCAGCTTAGTACGGTACCAAGAGACCCAGTACTTC
TRBJ1-5 NA TRBD1 TRBV11-3 CASSPDRTGGQPQHF TGTGCCAGCAGCCCAGATCGGACAGGGGGTCAGCCCCAGCATTTT
TRBJ2-1 NA NA TRBV9 CASSIYGGSYNEQFF TGTGCCAGTAGTATATACGGGGGATCCTACAATGAGCAGTTCTTC
TRBJ2-3 once NA TRBV7-8 CASSFAGAPYTQYF TGTGCCAGCAGCTTCGCGGGGGCTCCCTATACGCAGTATTTT
TRBJ1-1 NA NA TRBV7-2 CASVKGADSTEAYF TGTGCCAGCGTAAAGGGTGCGGACTCCACTGAAGCTTACTTT
TRBJ2-3 NA NA TRBV7-9 CASSAGDTQYVAPYF TGTGCCAGCAGCGCCGGAGATACGCAGTATGTTGCGCCATATTTT
TRBJ1-2 NA TRBD1 TRBV20-1 CSATTGGSGYTF TGCAGTGCTACGACAGGGGGTAGTGGCTACACCTTC
TRBJ1-1 NA NA TRBV7-9 CASSFQRSVGNDEAFF TGTGCCAGCAGCTTTCAAAGAAGCGTGGGGAACGATGAAGCTTTCTTT
TRBJ1-4 NA NA TRBV6-1 CASRVSGNEKLFF TGTGCCAGCAGGGTCAGCGGTAATGAAAAACTGTTTTTT
TRBJ2-7 NA NA TRBV7-9 CANEVTAYQEAQYF TGTGCCAACGAGGTAACAGCGTACCAAGAGGCCCAGTACTTC
TRBJ2-1 NA NA TRBV9 CASSSGGGGRNQPFF TGTGCCAGCAGCTCAGGGGGGGGCGGCCGCAATCAGCCGTTCTTC
TRBJ2-5 NA NA TRBV2 CASSETRKETQYF TGTGCCAGCAGTGAGACCAGAAAAGAGACCCAGTACTTC
TRBJ2-1 many NA TRBV7-9 CASRLGYPISEQFF TGTGCCAGCAGGCTAGGGTACCCCATAAGTGAGCAGTTCTTC
TRBJ2-3 NA NA TRBV24-1 CATVDGDTDTQYF TGTGCCACCGTGGACGGGGACACAGATACGCAGTATTTT
TRBJ2-1 many TRBD2 TRBV29-1 CSVVGLAAPQTSNEQFF TGCAGCGTTGTAGGACTAGCGGCACCTCAAACTTCAAATGAGCAGTTCTTC
TRBJ1-2 NA NA TRBV5-1 CASSLNSKQPDYGYTF TGTGCCAGCAGTTTAAATAGCAAGCAGCCGGACTATGGCTACACCTTC
TRBJ2-1 NA NA TRBV7-8 CASSLAGGHDTLF TGTGCCAGCAGCTTAGCGGGGGGCCACGATACGCTCTTC
TRBJ2-3 NA NA TRBV5-6 CASSPRTADTQYF TGTGCCAGCAGCCCTCGGACGGCAGATACGCAGTATTTT
TRBJ2-5 NA NA TRBV9 CASSPTGTARETQYF TGTGCCAGCAGCCCAACCGGGACGGCGAGGGAGACCCAGTACTTC
TRBJ2-1 NA NA TRBV11-2 CASGFGRGGGSDEQFF TGTGCCAGCGGCTTTGGAAGAGGGGGGGGGAGCGATGAGCAGTTCTTC
TRBJ2-7 NA NA TRBV15 CATSSRSLAYEQYF TGTGCCACCAGCAGCCGCAGCCTAGCCTACGAGCAGTACTTC
TRBJ2-1 NA TRBD1 TRBV9 CASSASTGVDYGF TGTGCCAGCAGCGCCTCGACAGGGGTAGACTATGGCTTC
TRBJ2-7 once TRBD2 TRBV15 CATSRGSGEDSQYF TGTGCCACCAGCAGAGGCAGCGGGGAAGACTCCCAGTACTTC
TRBJ2-3 NA NA TRBV9 CASGAAGDIQTFDF TGTGCCAGCGGCGCGGCTGGGGACATACAGACCTTCGATTTT
TRBJ2-7 NA TRBD1 TRBV11-3 CASSLDLTGVPEQYF TGTGCCAGCAGCTTAGATCTGACAGGGGTCCCCGAGCAGTACTTC
TRBJ2-3 NA NA TRBV9 CASGVGVSGTQSF TGTGCCAGCGGGGTAGGGGTCTCGGGTACGCAGTCTTTT
TRBJ1-2 NA TRBD1 TRBV9 CASSSGQGTSGYTF TGTGCCAGCAGCTCAGGACAGGGCACCTCTGGCTACACCTTC
TRBJ1-1 NA NA TRBV7-2 CASSMAWSEAFF TGTGCCAGCAGCATGGCATGGAGCGAAGCTTTCTTT
TRBJ2-5 once TRBD1 TRBV7-9 CASSLEGAGTEAFYF TGTGCCAGCAGCTTAGAGGGGGCAGGCACTGAGGCTTTCTACTTC
TRBJ2-3 NA NA TRBV7-9 CASSFEGGADTQYF TGTGCCAGCAGCTTTGAGGGAGGCGCCGATACGCAGTATTTT
TRBJ2-3 NA TRBD2 TRBV9 CASGDGAGDTGEF TGTGCCAGCGGGGATGGGGCGGGGGATACCGGGGAGTTT
TRBJ2-5 NA TRBD2 TRBV7-7 CASSFSTGGGANQTQYF TGTGCCAGCAGCTTTTCGACGGGGGGGGGGGCGAACCAGACCCAGTACTTC
TRBJ2-1 NA NA TRBV6-5 CASSHFWGYNEQFF TGTGCCAGCAGCCATTTTTGGGGCTACAATGAGCAGTTCTTC
TRBJ1-4 NA NA TRBV7-8 CASSLKGGNDTLYF TGTGCCAGCAGCCTCAAAGGAGGTAATGATACGCTGTATTTT
TRBJ1-5 NA TRBD1 TRBV6-1 CAITGTGAYQPQHF TGTGCCATTACCGGGACAGGGGCATATCAGCCCCAGCATTTT
TRBJ2-5 few TRBD1 TRBV2 CASREQGYQETQYF TGTGCCAGCAGGGAACAGGGGTACCAAGAGACCCAGTACTTC
TRBJ2-2 once NA TRBV20-1 CSASSFRRKRELFF TGCAGTGCCAGTAGTTTTAGACGCAAGAGGGAGCTGTTTTTT
TRBJ2-1 NA NA TRBV9 CASSEGRADTETEQFF TGTGCCAGCAGCGAGGGGCGAGCGGACACAGAGACTGAGCAGTTCTTC
TRBJ1-2 NA NA TRBV7-9 CASSLAPTDGYTF TGTGCCAGCAGCTTAGCCCCCACAGATGGCTACACCTTC